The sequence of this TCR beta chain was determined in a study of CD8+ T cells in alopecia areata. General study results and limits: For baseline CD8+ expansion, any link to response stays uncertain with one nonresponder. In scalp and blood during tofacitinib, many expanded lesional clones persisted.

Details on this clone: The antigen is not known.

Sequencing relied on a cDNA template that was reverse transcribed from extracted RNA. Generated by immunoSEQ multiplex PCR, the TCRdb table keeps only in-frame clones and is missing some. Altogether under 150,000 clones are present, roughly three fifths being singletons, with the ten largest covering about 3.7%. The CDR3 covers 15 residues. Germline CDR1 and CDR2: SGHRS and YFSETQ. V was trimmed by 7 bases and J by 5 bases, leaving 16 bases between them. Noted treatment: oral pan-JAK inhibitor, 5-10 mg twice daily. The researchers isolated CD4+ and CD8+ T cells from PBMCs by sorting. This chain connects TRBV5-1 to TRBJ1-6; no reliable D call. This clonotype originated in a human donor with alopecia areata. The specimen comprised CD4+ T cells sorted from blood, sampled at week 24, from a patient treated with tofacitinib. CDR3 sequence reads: CASAGGKGNNSPLHF. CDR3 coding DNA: TGCGCCAGCGCCGGCGGCAAAGGGAATAATTCACCCCTCCACTTT.